In its sample, the clone carrying this TCR beta chain was seen many times. Hyperthyroidism had been newly diagnosed in patients aged 18 to 65, and its duration was under 2 months. It was roughly 10 ml of fresh peripheral blood that supplied the PBMCs. The data are from a study of T cells in Graves' hyperthyroidism and ophthalmopathy. Background on the study: Any treatment followed the collection of peripheral blood at initial diagnosis.

Amplification of TCR beta CDR3 regions used RNA as the template. An initial round of RT-PCR targeting the TCR CDR3 relied on the HTBI primer set. One entry per CDR3 protein, called by TCRdb with MiXCR from the multiplex PCR reads. Among under 300,000 distinct CDR3 sequences listed, approximately 15% were seen once. This CDR3 is 12 amino acids long. Trimming stripped 7 bases from V and 3 bases from J, with 9 bases between. This chain connects TRBV12-3 or TRBV12-4 to TRBJ1-1; D is undetermined. This receptor was obtained from a woman aged 40 to 50 with Graves' hyperthyroidism. Sequenced input: blood. For the CDR3, the DNA is TGTGCCAGCACCTCACCTTACACTGAAGCTTTCTTT. It translates to CASTSPYTEAFF.